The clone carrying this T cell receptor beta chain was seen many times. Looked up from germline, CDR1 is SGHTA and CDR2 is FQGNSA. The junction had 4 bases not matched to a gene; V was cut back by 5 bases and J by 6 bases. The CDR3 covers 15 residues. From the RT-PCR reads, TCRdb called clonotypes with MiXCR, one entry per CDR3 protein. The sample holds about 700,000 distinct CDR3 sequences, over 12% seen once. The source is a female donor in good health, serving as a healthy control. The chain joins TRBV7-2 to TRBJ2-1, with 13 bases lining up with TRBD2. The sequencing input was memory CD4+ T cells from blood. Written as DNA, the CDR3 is TGTGCCAGCAGCAAGGGACTAGCGGGAACCAATGAGCAGTTCTTC. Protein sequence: CASSKGLAGTNEQFF. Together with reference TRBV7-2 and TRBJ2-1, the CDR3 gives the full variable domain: GAGVSQSPSNKVTEKGKDVELRCDPISGHTALYWYRQSLGQGLEFLIYFQGNSAPDKSGLPSDRFSAERTGGSVSTLTIQRTQQEDSAVYLCASSKGLAGTNEQFFGPGTRLTVL.